This entry lists 22 T cell receptor beta chains sequenced from one sample in a study of T cell responses to AZD1222 COVID-19 vaccine. The assay was immunoSEQ multiplex PCR, and TCRdb's table has in-frame clones only and misses some. This sample yields roughly 120,000 clones, of which about nine tenths are seen a single time; roughly 7.8% belongs to the top ten. The sample was peripheral blood, taken on day 0 of AZD1222 vaccination. These TCRs come from an adult in good health.

The chain is built from TRBV5-4 and TRBJ2-1; no clear D. Per germline, CDR1 SGHNT and CDR2 YYREEE (reference sequence). CDR3 length equals 12 residues. The V gene lost 4 bases and the J gene lost 8 bases, with 10 bases spanning the gap. This CDR3 is CASSLDVHEQFF. CDR3 coding DNA: TGTGCCAGCAGCCTCGACGTACATGAGCAGTTCTTC. Full variable domain (rest looked up from reference TRBV5-4 and TRBJ2-1): ETGVTQSPTHLIKTRGQQVTLRCSSQSGHNTVSWYQQALGQGPQFIFQYYREEENGRGNFPPRFSGLQFPNYSSELNVNALELDDSALYLCASSLDVHEQFFGPGTRLTVL.

V usage is TRBV4-1 and J usage is TRBJ1-1, with 7 bases matching TRBD1. Germline trimming cut 1 base from V and 3 bases from J; bases unmatched to any gene: 11. Per germline, CDR1 MGHRA and CDR2 YSYEKL. This CDR3 comprises 17 residues. The CDR3, as DNA: TGCGCCAGCAGCCAAGGTATAACAGGGGCGGGGGACACTGAAGCTTTCTTT. This encodes CASSQGITGAGDTEAFF.

J is TRBJ1-6 and V is TRBV5-6; 7 bases fit TRBD1. The CDR3 is 16 residues long. Germline V gene lookup returns CDR1 SGHDT and CDR2 YYEEEE. The V gene end was trimmed by 2 bases and the J gene end by 3 bases; junction bases not matched to a gene: 5. CDR3 sequence (DNA): TGTGCCAGCAGCTTTCGGACAGGCAGCTATAATTCACCCCTCCACTTT. Amino acid sequence: CASSFRTGSYNSPLHF.

The chain combines TRBV6-2 or TRBV6-3 with TRBJ1-5, with TRBD1 matching over 11 bases. With 4 bases clipped from V and 5 bases from J, the junction kept 4 bases outside the gene matches. Germline values: CDR1 MNHEY, CDR2 SVGEGT. This CDR3 has 15 amino acids. The CDR3 nucleotides are TGTGCCAGCAGTTCGGACAGGGGGCTCTATCAGCCCCAGCATTTT. Translated: CASSSDRGLYQPQHF.

V usage is TRBV19 and J usage is TRBJ1-2; unclear D gene. The CDR3 has 14 residues. Per the germline V gene, CDR1 is LNHDA and CDR2 is SQIVND (reference sequence). V lost 6 bases, J lost 0 bases, and 11 bases lay in between. The CDR3 DNA reads as TGTGCCAGTAGCCCGGGAACTTCTAACTATGGCTACACCTTC. Its protein is CASSPGTSNYGYTF.

This rearrangement joins TRBV5-1 to TRBJ2-6; D is unclear. V shed 0 bases and J shed 0 bases, with 10 bases lying between them. Germline V gene sequence: CDR1 SGHRS, CDR2 YFSETQ. CDR3 length: 17 amino acids. In DNA form, the CDR3 reads TGCGCCAGCAGCTTGGAGTCACGGAACTCTGGGGCCAACGTCCTGACTTTC. Translating it yields CASSLESRNSGANVLTF.

CDR3 bases: TGTGCCAGCAGCGGTATTAGTCCTATCTCCGGGCGTGAGCAGTTCTTC. Its translation is CASSGISPISGREQFF. The chain carries TRBV7-9 and TRBJ2-1; D is unclear. The CDR3 extends over 16 amino acids. In germline, CDR1 is SEHNR, CDR2 FQNEAQ (reference sequence). The V end was cut by 5 bases, the J end by 9 bases, with 23 bases between.

This clone was seen only a few times. CDR3 loop: CASSHIQYNEQFF. CDR3 sequence (DNA): TGTGCCAGTAGTCATATACAGTACAATGAGCAGTTCTTC. This chain uses TRBV19 with TRBJ2-1; D call uncertain. CDR1 is LNHDA, CDR2 SQIVND, per germline (reference sequence). The V and J ends lost 5 bases and 4 bases respectively, with 9 bases between them. The CDR3 extends over 13 amino acids.

The rearrangement uses TRBV5-4 and TRBJ1-2, with unresolved D. Between the trimmed V and J ends, which lost 0 bases and 1 base, there was a span of 4 bases. The CDR3 runs to 13 residues. Germline V lookup: CDR1 SGHNT, CDR2 YYREEE (reference sequence). CDR3 protein: CASSLVSNYGYTF. In DNA form, the CDR3 reads TGTGCCAGCAGCTTGGTCAGTAACTATGGCTACACCTTC.

V gene TRBV29-1 combines with J gene TRBJ1-5, with D possibly matching TRBD1 (6 bases). Germline V lookup: CDR1 SQVTM, CDR2 ANQGSEA. This CDR3 has 14 residues. Trimming cost V 6 bases and J 9 bases, with 21 bases left between them. The CDR3 coding sequence is TGCAGCGTATCGGACAGCTCGTCCGGGTCGCCCCAGCATTTT. Translated: CSVSDSSSGSPQHF.

CDR3 bases: TGTGCCAGCAGAAAGGACGGGGGATCACCCCTCCACTTT. It translates to CASRKDGGSPLHF. The rearrangement joins TRBV12-3 or TRBV12-4 to TRBJ1-6; a weak D match, TRBD1 (5 bases). Trimming cost V 6 bases and J 10 bases, with 13 bases left between them. This CDR3 has 13 amino acids.

The chain carries TRBV12-3 or TRBV12-4 and TRBJ1-2; TRBD1 is a possible D gene (6 bases). V lost 2 bases and J lost 6, with 10 bases in between. This CDR3 has 13 residues. The DNA of the CDR3 is TGTGCCAGCAGTTTATGGGGGGCAGATGGCTACACCTTC. Residues: CASSLWGADGYTF.

This sequence joins TRBV3-1 (or the pseudogene TRBV3-2) and TRBJ1-5, with TRBD1 matching 8 bases. With 0 bases clipped from V and 7 bases from J, the junction kept 8 bases outside the gene matches. The CDR3 totals 16 residues. Germline values: CDR1 LGHDT, CDR2 YNNKEL (reference sequence). The CDR3: CASSQDSTGGRQPQHF. CDR3 in DNA: TGTGCCAGCAGCCAAGATTCAACAGGGGGTAGGCAGCCCCAGCATTTT.

The chain combines TRBV6-5 with TRBJ1-6; D is possibly TRBD1 (5 bases). Germline assignment: CDR1 MNHEY and CDR2 SVGAGI. Trimming left V 8 bases short and J 4 bases short, with 9 bases between. This CDR3 is 13 amino acids long. The CDR3 spells CASEAGYNSPLHF. The CDR3 nucleotides are TGTGCCAGCGAGGCAGGGTATAATTCACCCCTCCACTTT.

The rearrangement links TRBV5-1 to TRBJ2-6; 7 bases align to TRBD1. The trim removed 3 bases at V and 2 bases at J, leaving 17 bases unmatched. The CDR3 is 20 amino acids. Germline CDR1 and CDR2: SGHRS and YFSETQ. CDR3 nucleotide sequence: TGCGCCAGCAGCTCCCACAGGGGACGCTTACTCGCAACTGGGGCCAACGTCCTGACTTTC. Amino acid sequence: CASSSHRGRLLATGANVLTF.

The chain recombines TRBV7-3 with TRBJ2-2; 10 bases match TRBD2. The trim removed 4 bases at V and 4 bases at J, leaving 6 bases unmatched. The V gene's germline CDR1 is SGHTA and CDR2 FQGTGA. The CDR3 loop spans 16 amino acids. CDR3 loop: CASSSLAGVPTGELFF. Here the CDR3 DNA reads TGTGCCAGCAGCTCTCTAGCGGGGGTCCCCACCGGGGAGCTGTTTTTT.

The chain is built from TRBV11-3 and TRBJ1-1; D gene unclear. The ends were cut back, 0 bases at V and 3 bases at J, with 5 bases in the middle. The germline V gene has CDR1 SGHNT and CDR2 YENEEA. The CDR3 is 13 amino acids. CDR3 nucleotides: TGTGCCAGCAGCTTAGATACCTACACTGAAGCTTTCTTT. It yields the protein CASSLDTYTEAFF.

This chain joins TRBV2 and TRBJ1-2; D gene unclear. Trimming stripped 8 bases from V and 5 bases from J, with 12 bases between. Germline V gene lookup returns CDR1 SNHLY and CDR2 FYNNEI. There are 12 residues in the CDR3. For the CDR3, the DNA is TGTGCCAGCGGGCACCGAGAATATGGCTACACCTTC. Residues: CASGHREYGYTF.

The V gene is TRBV5-4, the J gene TRBJ2-5; 8 bases fit TRBD1. CDR1 is SGHNT, CDR2 YYREEE, per germline (reference sequence). V was clipped by 4 bases and J by 7 bases; unmatched bases: 9. This CDR3 region has 14 residues. The CDR3 reads CASSPASQGATQYF. DNA for the CDR3: TGTGCCAGCAGCCCTGCCTCCCAGGGGGCGACCCAGTACTTC.

This clone came up a few times. V and J are TRBV7-9 and TRBJ2-7; no firm D call. The CDR3 runs 12 residues. Germline loops: CDR1 SEHNR, CDR2 FQNEAQ (reference sequence). Trimming took 5 bases from V and 7 from J, leaving 12 bases between them. The CDR3 sequence is CASSQHAFEQYF. The CDR3, as DNA: TGTGCCAGCAGCCAACATGCCTTTGAGCAGTACTTC.

CDR3 protein: CASSPPGGRSNEKLFF. The CDR3 nucleotides read TGTGCCAGCAGCCCGCCGGGGGGCCGGAGCAATGAAAAACTGTTTTTT. The chain couples TRBV5-8 to TRBJ1-4, with D possibly matching TRBD1 (6 bases). Germline CDR1 and CDR2: SGHTS and YDEGEE. The ends were cut back, 4 bases at V and 5 bases at J, with 18 bases in the middle. There are 16 residues in the CDR3.

The chain carries TRBV12-5 and TRBJ1-5; a possible D gene is TRBD1 (5 bases). The CDR3 length is 14 residues. Germline V lookup: CDR1 LGHNT, CDR2 FRNRAP. The germline V and J ends were trimmed by 7 bases and 6 bases, with 16 bases remaining between them. For the CDR3, the DNA is TGTGCTAGTGCCCAAACAACGAGGGGTCAGCCCCAGCATTTT. It is translated as CASAQTTRGQPQHF.